Following are 4 T cell receptor beta chains from one sample sequenced in a study of blood T cell repertoires in COVID-19. TCRdb's copy holds only in-frame clones and misses some; the assay was immunoSEQ multiplex PCR. The table lists more than 95,000 clones, 87% of them singletons. Sequencing was done on a sample of peripheral blood. The receptors originated from a human donor in a cohort sampled during active COVID-19.

J is TRBJ2-2 and V is TRBV24-1; TRBD2 matches 9 bases. After removal of 4 bases from V and 5 bases from J, the junction contained 4 bases not matched to a gene. Germline V gene data show CDR1 as KGHDR and CDR2 as SFDVKD. CDR3 length equals 15 residues. CDR3 nucleotides: TGTGCCACCAGTGACGCGGGAGGGCCGACCGGGGAGCTGTTTTTT. It specifies CATSDAGGPTGELFF.

This clone occurred a few times. V and J are TRBV30 and TRBJ1-2; 7 positions agree with TRBD1. CDR3 length: 17 residues. CDR1 and CDR2 from the germline V gene are GTSNPN and SVGIG (reference sequence). V shed 0 bases and J 8 bases; nucleotides not matched to a gene: 18. DNA for the CDR3: TGTGCCTGGAGTGTGAGAAATCTCGACAGGGTGGGAGGCGGCTACACCTTC. Its translation is CAWSVRNLDRVGGGYTF.

The V and J genes are TRBV7-2 and TRBJ1-2, with 8 bases that match TRBD1. The CDR3 has 15 residues. After removal of 5 bases from V and 0 bases from J, the junction contained 5 bases not matched to a gene. Per the germline V gene, CDR1 is SGHTA and CDR2 is FQGNSA. The CDR3 coding sequence is TGTGCCAGCAGCACAGGACAGGGTCCTAACTATGGCTACACCTTC. Residues: CASSTGQGPNYGYTF.

The sample holds a few counts of this clone. The J gene is TRBJ1-6, the V gene TRBV28; TRBD1 aligns across 8 bases. The V and J ends lost 6 bases and 0 bases, in that order; junction bases with no gene match: 7. CDR3 length: 17 amino acids. Germline V gene sequence: CDR1 MDHEN, CDR2 SYDVKM. The DNA of the CDR3 is TGTGCCAGCAGCCCCAGGGGGCGAGTCTCCTATAATTCACCCCTCCACTTT. This encodes CASSPRGRVSYNSPLHF.